The 25 T cell receptor beta chains below all came from one sample that was sequenced in a study of molecular identifiers for immune sequencing clone quantification. MiXCR, applied by TCRdb to the PCR reads, yields one record per CDR3 protein. The table includes 250,000 to 400,000 distinct CDR3 sequences, roughly a fifth detected once. Sequenced input: naive CD8+ T cells from blood, with Jurkat cell RNA spiked in. Subset in this sample: FACS-sorted CD8+CD4-CCR7+CD45RA+ naive T cells. The receptors come from a human donor in good health. Some libraries in this study had Jurkat cell RNA spiked in.

This clonotype came up many times. The CDR3 region has the DNA TGTGCCAGCAGTTACGGGTACGATTTCAATCAGCCCCAGCATTTT. As protein: CASSYGYDFNQPQHF. This chain uses TRBV6-2 or TRBV6-3 with TRBJ1-5; no reliable D call. The CDR3 contains 15 residues. The V gene's germline CDR1 is MNHEY and CDR2 SVGEGT. The germline V and J ends were trimmed by 2 bases and 3 bases, with 11 bases remaining between them.

A remark on this clonotype: A much larger clone is a single base away; this may be a read error. The chain carries TRBV12-3 or TRBV12-4 and TRBJ2-2; no clear D gene. The CDR3 loop spans 15 amino acids. The V end lost 7 bases, the J end lost 3 bases, and 15 bases lay between the germline ends. CDR3 in DNA: TGTGCCAGCAATCTTTTGGGGTCGGACACCGGGGAGCTGTTTTTT. Translated: CASNLLGSDTGELFF.

Regarding this clonotype: Being one base from a much bigger clone, this may be a read error. The rearrangement joins TRBV6-5 to TRBJ2-7, with D maybe TRBD2 (6 bases). The CDR3 covers 15 residues. Germline V gene data show CDR1 as MNHEY and CDR2 as SVGAGI. CDR3 nucleotide sequence: TGTGCCAGCAGTTACTTCGGCGGGAACTCCAACGAGCAGTACTTC. Its translation: CASSYFGGNSNEQYF.

This chain joins TRBV5-1 and TRBJ2-7, with 7 bases identical to TRBD1. The germline gives CDR1 SGHRS, CDR2 YFSETQ. This CDR3 is built from 13 residues. V was pared by 7 bases and J by 7 bases, with 11 bases of the junction left unmatched. Here the CDR3 reads CASSPQGEWEQYF. The CDR3 DNA reads TGCGCCAGCTCACCGCAGGGGGAGTGGGAGCAGTACTTC.

Regarding this clonotype: This may be a read error: a much more frequent sequence differs by one nucleotide. The conserved final phenylalanine or tryptophan is absent from the CDR3, which likely points to a read error. V is TRBV5-3 and J is TRBJ2-1; 9 bases line up with TRBD2. TRBV5-3 has ORF status, its function being uncertain. The CDR3 contains 16 residues. The CDR3 spells CASSLTSGSSYNEQFL. CDR3 bases: TGTGCCAGCAGCTTGACTAGCGGTAGCTCCTACAATGAGCAGTTCCTC.

The V gene is TRBV6-2 or TRBV6-3, the J gene TRBJ1-1; D remains unclear. Deletions cut 7 bases from V and 0 bases from J, with 21 bases between. Germline loops: CDR1 MNHEY, CDR2 SVGEGT. The CDR3 has 17 amino acids. CDR3 amino acids: CASTPVSAGLMNTEAFF. The CDR3 DNA reads as TGTGCCAGCACACCGGTTAGCGCAGGACTTATGAACACTGAAGCTTTCTTT.

This clonotype was counted ten times or more. The chain links TRBV4-1 to TRBJ1-2; D not resolved. The CDR3 covers 12 residues. V lost 0 bases, J lost 8 bases, and 7 bases lay in between. The V gene's germline CDR1 is MGHRA and CDR2 YSYEKL. CDR3 coding DNA: TGCGCCAGCAGCCAAGAATCTTTCGGCTACACCTTC. Translation: CASSQESFGYTF.

This clonotype was seen many times. DNA of the CDR3: TGCAGCGTCGAGACGACAGGACCCACAGATACGCAGTATTTT. This sequence encodes CSVETTGPTDTQYF. The chain combines TRBV29-1 with TRBJ2-3; possible D gene TRBD1, 6 bases. The V end lost 6 bases, the J end lost 2 bases, and 15 bases lay between the germline ends. The germline V gene has CDR1 SQVTM and CDR2 ANQGSEA. The CDR3 extends over 14 amino acids.

In regard to this clonotype: A much larger clone sits a single nucleotide away, making a read error possible. The chain has TRBV4-3 and TRBJ2-2; possibly TRBD2 for D (6 bases). Germline CDR1 LGHNA, CDR2 YSLEER. This CDR3 has 15 residues. This chain's CDR3 is CASSQDPTVTGGLFF. The CDR3 bases are TGCGCCAGCAGCCAAGATCCAACTGTCACCGGGGGGCTGTTTTTT.

This clonotype has a handful of counts. The rearrangement links TRBV27 to TRBJ1-1; D not certain. Germline CDR1 and CDR2: MNHEY and SMNVEV (reference sequence). CDR3 length equals 14 residues. Trimming removed 4 bases from V and 3 bases from J, with 12 bases in between. The CDR3 loop reads CASSSRRGDTEAFF. CDR3 nucleotide sequence: TGTGCCAGCAGTTCCCGACGGGGTGACACTGAAGCTTTCTTT.

In this sample, this clonotype turned up a few times. The chain combines TRBV9 with TRBJ2-3, with 7 bases identical to TRBD1. The CDR3 is 15 amino acids. Trimming cost V 0 bases and J 4 bases; bases outside gene matches: 5. Germline V gene lookup returns CDR1 SGDLS and CDR2 YYNGEE. CDR3 coding DNA: TGTGCCAGCAGCGTAGAGAGACAGGGCGCAGATACGCAGTATTTT. Translating it yields CASSVERQGADTQYF.

The chain uses TRBV6-2 or TRBV6-3 and TRBJ2-2, with D perhaps TRBD1 (5 bases). Germline CDR1 is MNHEY and CDR2 is SVGEGT. V was pared by 10 bases and J by 3 bases, with 24 bases between. The CDR3 spans 17 residues. CDR3 protein: CATQTGHRQYDTGELFF. As DNA, the CDR3 is TGTGCCACCCAAACCGGGCATAGACAGTACGACACCGGGGAGCTGTTTTTT.

Details on this clonotype: A much larger clonotype is one base distant, so this may be a read error. This likely comes from a read error, as the CDR3 has no conserved phenylalanine or tryptophan at its end. V gene TRBV4-1 combines with J gene TRBJ1-1; no clear D. The CDR3 is 15 residues long. V was clipped by 1 base and J by 1 base, with 10 bases between them. The V gene's germline CDR1 is MGHRA and CDR2 YSYEKL. The CDR3 region has the DNA TGCGCCAGCAGCCAAGCCAGTACCTGGAACACTGAAGCTTTCCTT. Translation: CASSQASTWNTEAFL.

With regard to this clonotype: Being one base from a much bigger clone, this may be a read error. The V gene is TRBV4-1, the J gene TRBJ2-1; D is perhaps TRBD2 (5 bases). This CDR3 has 15 residues. Germline CDR1 is MGHRA and CDR2 is YSYEKL. The DNA for the CDR3 is TGCGCCAGCAGCCATACAGCGGATGACTACAATGAGCAGTCCTTC. Protein product: CASSHTADDYNEQSF.

This clonotype showed up many times. The chain employs TRBV19 and TRBJ1-5; D may be TRBD1 (6 bases). Germline CDR1 is LNHDA and CDR2 is SQIVND (reference sequence). V was trimmed by 5 bases and J by 3 bases, leaving 8 bases between them. This CDR3 comprises 13 residues. The CDR3 DNA reads TGTGCCAGTAGTTGGACAGTCAATCAGCCCCAGCATTTT. Protein product: CASSWTVNQPQHF.

This clonotype was recorded only once. It may be a read error: a sequence one base away is much more abundant. This chain joins TRBV11-2 and TRBJ2-1; D possibly corresponds to TRBD2 (5 bases). The CDR3 has 14 residues. Germline V gene lookup returns CDR1 SGHAT and CDR2 FQNNGV. CDR3 region: CASSLEAGVNEQLF. In nucleotides, the CDR3 is TGTGCCAGCAGCTTAGAAGCCGGGGTCAATGAGCAGCTCTTC.

On this clonotype: Just one base apart from a much larger clone, this may be a read error. Given the absence of the conserved phenylalanine or tryptophan at the CDR3 end, a read error is likely. V usage is TRBV2 and J usage is TRBJ1-5; unclear D gene. Between the trimmed V and J ends, which lost 1 base and 0 bases, there was a span of 7 bases. Germline loops: CDR1 SNHLY, CDR2 FYNNEI. The CDR3 covers 15 residues. The CDR3 nucleotides read TGTGCCAGCAGTGAAGGAGGGTATAGCAATCAGCCCCAGCATCTT. Its translation is CASSEGGYSNQPQHL.

Concerning this clonotype: Because it lacks the conserved phenylalanine or tryptophan at the end, this CDR3 is likely a read error. V usage is TRBV20-1 and J usage is TRBJ2-1; possible D gene TRBD2, 6 bases. V shed 5 bases and J shed 7 bases, with 21 bases lying between them. CDR1 DFQATT and CDR2 SNEGSKA come from the germline V gene (reference sequence). The CDR3 spans 15 residues. The CDR3 bases are TGCAGTGCTCCCCCTGATACCCTAGCGCGGAATGAGCAGTTCCTC. Residues: CSAPPDTLARNEQFL.

This chain connects TRBV30 to TRBJ2-2; 9 bases are shared with TRBD1. Germline values: CDR1 GTSNPN, CDR2 SVGIG (reference sequence). V gave up 2 bases and J gave up 6 bases; unmatched junction bases: 7. The CDR3 length is 15 residues. CDR3 loop: CAWSRGQGRAGELFF. DNA of the CDR3: TGTGCCTGGAGTAGAGGACAGGGGAGGGCCGGGGAGCTGTTTTTT.

In this sample, this clonotype turned up a few times. It may be a read error: a sequence one base away is much more abundant. This sequence joins TRBV7-2 and TRBJ1-1; D unclear. From germline, CDR1 is SGHTA and CDR2 FQGNSA. The CDR3 runs 15 residues. V gave up 3 bases and J gave up 2 bases, with 13 bases separating them. The CDR3 reads CASSFSRIGNTEAFF. The CDR3 DNA sequence: TGTGCCAGCAGCTTTTCTAGGATAGGTAACACTGAAGCTTTCTTT.

This clonotype was detected ten times or more. V gene TRBV18 combines with J gene TRBJ2-7, with D possibly TRBD1 on 6 matching bases. Trimming cost V 1 base and J 3 bases, with 10 bases left between them. This CDR3 contains 14 residues. Germline values: CDR1 KGHSH, CDR2 LQKENI. DNA for the CDR3: TGTGCCAGCTCACCACTCAGGGGAAGCTACGAGCAGTACTTC. Encoded protein: CASSPLRGSYEQYF.

Many counts were recorded for this clonotype. The rearrangement joins TRBV29-1 to TRBJ2-5, with D possibly TRBD2 on 6 matching bases. Germline CDR1 and CDR2: SQVTM and ANQGSEA. V lost 6 bases, J lost 2 bases, and 16 bases lay in between. This CDR3 region has 14 residues. The CDR3 DNA follows: TGCAGCGTCTCAGTCTCTGGGGGGCAAGAGACCCAGTACTTC. This sequence encodes CSVSVSGGQETQYF.

J is TRBJ2-3 and V is TRBV6-1, with a tentative D call TRBD2 (6 bases). Germline assignment: CDR1 MNHNS and CDR2 SASEGT. Trimming took off 5 bases at V and 5 bases at J, with 20 bases between the two ends. The CDR3 length is 16 residues. CDR3 in amino acids: CASSYSSSGEEDTQYF. In nucleotides, the CDR3 is TGTGCCAGCAGTTACTCGTCGTCGGGAGAGGAAGATACGCAGTATTTT.

A few counts support this clonotype. A read error may account for a junction end that differs from germline. The rearrangement joins TRBV12-5 to TRBJ2-7, with D perhaps matching TRBD1 (6 bases). CDR1 is LGHNT, CDR2 FRNRAP, per germline. The CDR3 is made up of 12 amino acids. The chain's CDR3 is CASGRTAYEQYF. The CDR3 DNA reads TGTGCTAGTGGACGGACAGCCTATGAGCAGTACTTC.

This clonotype was recorded at least ten times. The chain employs TRBV4-1 and TRBJ2-7, with no clear D. Germline CDR1 and CDR2: MGHRA and YSYEKL. V gave up 2 bases and J gave up 0 bases, with 11 bases separating them. The CDR3 consists of 15 residues. CDR3 in DNA: TGCGCCAGCAGCCAACAGCACCTGAACTCCTACGAGCAGTACTTC. As protein: CASSQQHLNSYEQYF.